These 28 T cell receptor beta chains were sequenced from one sample in a study of T cells in Graves' hyperthyroidism and ophthalmopathy. Researchers amplified the TCR beta CDR3 regions from RNA transcripts. With the HTBI primer set, the TCR CDR3 went through a first round of RT-PCR. One entry per CDR3 protein, called by TCRdb with MiXCR from the multiplex PCR reads. The sample includes around 400,000 distinct CDR3 sequences, around 25% of them seen just once. Sequencing used blood. Receptors were obtained from a man over 45 with Graves' hyperthyroidism.

The V and J genes are TRBV3-1 and TRBJ2-1; D not resolved. Deletions cut 0 bases from V and 0 bases from J, with 6 bases between. Germline V gene lookup returns CDR1 LGHDT and CDR2 YNNKEL (reference sequence). The CDR3 has 15 residues. In DNA form, the CDR3 reads TGTGCCAGCAGCCAAGAGGCGAGCTCCTACAATGAGCAGTTCTTC. Residues: CASSQEASSYNEQFF.

This clonotype was detected many times. The rearrangement joins TRBV29-1 to TRBJ1-1; 11 nucleotides agree with TRBD1. Germline lookup yields CDR1 SQVTM and CDR2 ANQGSEA. This CDR3 region has 14 residues. Losses at the gene ends were 4 bases for V and 2 bases for J; bases not matched to a gene: 3. The CDR3 is CSVGTGGLNTEAFF. As DNA, the CDR3 is TGCAGCGTTGGGACAGGGGGCCTAAACACTGAAGCTTTCTTT. Filled out from reference TRBV29-1 and TRBJ1-1, the complete variable domain reads SAVISQKPSRDICQRGTSLTIQCQVDSQVTMMFWYRQQPGQSLTLIATANQGSEATYESGFVIDKFPISRPNLTFSTLTVSNMSPEDSSIYLCSVGTGGLNTEAFFGQGTRLTVV.

Concerning this clonotype itself: The conserved phenylalanine or tryptophan is not found at the CDR3 terminus, so this likely reflects a read error. This chain uses TRBV5-1 with TRBJ2-7, with D unclear. V was shortened by 3 bases and J by 0 bases, with 4 bases between the two germline ends. Looked up from germline, CDR1 is SGHRS and CDR2 is YFSETQ. The CDR3 has 12 amino acids. The CDR3 protein is CASSSFSYEQYL. CDR3 bases: TGCGCCAGCAGCTCCTTCTCCTACGAGCAGTACCTC.

The rearrangement uses TRBV9 and TRBJ2-7, with TRBD2 matching over 7 bases. Germline trimming cut 1 base from V and 5 bases from J; bases unmatched to any gene: 3. This CDR3 has 13 residues. The germline V gene has CDR1 SGDLS and CDR2 YYNGEE. The CDR3 coding sequence is TGTGCCAGCAGCGTAACCGCGGGAGACGAGCAGTACTTC. Protein: CASSVTAGDEQYF.

This chain connects TRBV15 to TRBJ2-3; D call uncertain. V lost 1 base, J lost 2 bases, and 10 bases lay in between. Germline V gene lookup returns CDR1 LNHNV and CDR2 YYDKDF (reference sequence). CDR3 size: 15 residues. CDR3 sequence reads: CATSRGIASTDTQYF. The CDR3 DNA follows: TGTGCCACCAGCAGAGGAATAGCTTCCACAGATACGCAGTATTTT.

There are many counts of this clonotype. The V call is TRBV7-9, the J call TRBJ2-1, with D possibly TRBD2 on 6 matching bases. The CDR3 consists of 13 residues. Germline CDR1 reads SEHNR; CDR2 reads FQNEAQ (reference sequence). Trimming shortened V by 6 bases and J by 4 bases, and 10 bases separated the two germline ends. CDR3: CASRWGDYNEQFF. CDR3 nucleotide sequence: TGTGCCAGCAGATGGGGGGATTACAATGAGCAGTTCTTC. Combining the CDR3 with reference TRBV7-9 and TRBJ2-1 gives the whole variable domain DTGVSQNPRHKITKRGQNVTFRCDPISEHNRLYWYRQTLGQGPEFLTYFQNEAQLEKSRLLSDRFSAERPKGSFSTLEIQRTEQGDSAMYLCASRWGDYNEQFFGPGTRLTVL.

The V and J genes are TRBV3-1 and TRBJ2-5; D is possibly TRBD2 (6 bases). Germline CDR1 LGHDT, CDR2 YNNKEL (reference sequence). The V end was cut by 4 bases, the J end by 1 base, with 13 bases between. CDR3 length equals 15 residues. The CDR3 DNA reads as TGTGCCAGCAGCCTCGGGGCGGGACTCCAAGAGACCCAGTACTTC. Amino acids: CASSLGAGLQETQYF.

This clonotype was detected only a few times. This chain uses TRBV18 with TRBJ1-2; 9 positions match TRBD1. The CDR3 runs to 16 residues. CDR1 and CDR2 (germline): KGHSH, LQKENI. The ends lost 4 bases at V and 4 bases at J; junction bases unmatched: 10. CDR3 coding DNA: TGTGCCAGCTCACTACCGGGACAGGGTGGCCCCTATGGCTACACCTTC. Amino acid sequence: CASSLPGQGGPYGYTF. Filled out from reference TRBV18 and TRBJ1-2, the complete variable domain reads NAGVMQNPRHLVRRRGQEARLRCSPMKGHSHVYWYRQLPEEGLKFMVYLQKENIIDESGMPKERFSAEFPKEGPSILRIQQVVRGDSAAYFCASSLPGQGGPYGYTFGSGTRLTVV.

V gene TRBV19 combines with J gene TRBJ1-1, with no clear D. Germline V gene data show CDR1 as LNHDA and CDR2 as SQIVND (reference sequence). With 6 bases removed from V and 1 base from J, the gap between germline ends came to 12 bases. CDR3 size: 14 residues. CDR3 bases: TGTGCCAGTAGCCTCGGGTCTACGAACACTGAAGCTTTCTTT. Translated, it gives CASSLGSTNTEAFF.

Details on this clonotype: A much larger clone lies one base from this, so it may be a read error. The J gene is TRBJ2-5, the V gene TRBV7-6; 9 bases match TRBD2. This CDR3 region has 16 residues. Germline values: CDR1 SGHVS, CDR2 FNYEAQ. CDR3 loop: CASSTPRVAGEETQHF. The CDR3 DNA is TGTGCCAGCAGCACGCCCCGGGTAGCGGGAGAAGAGACCCAGCACTTC.

This clonotype was counted only a few times. V is TRBV19 and J is TRBJ1-1; D may be TRBD1 (5 bases). The V end lost 6 bases, the J end lost 8 bases, and 16 bases lay between the germline ends. There are 13 residues in the CDR3. Germline V gene sequence: CDR1 LNHDA, CDR2 SQIVND (reference sequence). CDR3 region: CASREYRDGEAFF. CDR3 in DNA: TGTGCCAGTAGGGAGTACCGGGACGGCGAAGCTTTCTTT.

This chain links TRBV20-1 with TRBJ2-5; 7 nucleotides match TRBD2. V was clipped by 3 bases and J by 1 base; unmatched bases: 8. From germline, CDR1 is DFQATT and CDR2 SNEGSKA (reference sequence). The CDR3 extends over 15 amino acids. The CDR3, as DNA: TGCAGTGCTAGTCTAGCGGAGGGGTTCCAAGAGACCCAGTACTTC. It is translated as CSASLAEGFQETQYF.

Concerning this clonotype: At one end the junction does not follow the germline gene, possibly because of a read error. The chain carries TRBV7-2 and TRBJ2-7; either TRBD1 or TRBD2 may fit D (5 bases each). Germline V gives CDR1 SGHTA, CDR2 FQGNSA. The CDR3 runs to 13 residues. The CDR3 here is CASSHKTGREQYF. CDR3 DNA sequence: TGCGCCAGCAGCCACAAAACGGGACGCGAGCAGTACTTC.

V usage is TRBV12-3 or TRBV12-4 and J usage is TRBJ1-6; no reliable D call. Trimming cost V 7 bases and J 7 bases, with 11 bases left between them. CDR3 size: 13 residues. This CDR3 reads CASTPEINSPLHF. In DNA, the CDR3 is TGTGCCAGCACCCCGGAAATAAATTCACCCCTCCACTTT.

The chain links TRBV12-5 to TRBJ1-1; unclear D gene. CDR3 length: 12 residues. The germline V gene has CDR1 LGHNT and CDR2 FRNRAP. Deletions cut 1 base from V and 4 bases from J, with 4 bases between. This CDR3 is CASGLGSTEAFF. The DNA of the CDR3 is TGTGCTAGTGGTTTGGGGTCCACTGAAGCTTTCTTT.

This clonotype was counted only a few times. This chain joins TRBV19 and TRBJ2-1, with 8 bases identical to TRBD1. The germline CDR1 and CDR2 sequences are LNHDA and SQIVND (reference sequence). With V trimmed by 3 bases and J by 6 bases, 1 base remained unmatched. The CDR3 length is 13 residues. CDR3 DNA sequence: TGTGCCAGTAGTATCGGGACAGGCAATGAGCAGTTCTTC. Translation: CASSIGTGNEQFF.

The chain links TRBV13 to TRBJ2-3; 12 nucleotides agree with TRBD2. J lost 9 bases, V lost 5 bases, and 6 bases had no gene match. Germline V lookup: CDR1 PRHDT, CDR2 FYEKMQ (reference sequence). CDR3 size: 14 residues. The DNA for the CDR3 is TGTGCCAGCAGCCCGACTAGCGGGAGCCCCACGCAGTATTTT. This codes for CASSPTSGSPTQYF.

This clonotype was seen a handful of times. For the CDR3, the DNA is TGTGCCACCATCCCGGGAACTACGATCGGTGATACGCAGTATTTT. It yields the protein CATIPGTTIGDTQYF. V gene TRBV19 combines with J gene TRBJ2-3, with TRBD2 as a possible D gene (5 bases). In germline, CDR1 is LNHDA, CDR2 SQIVND (reference sequence). V shed 10 bases and J shed 6 bases, with 23 bases lying between them. The CDR3 contains 15 residues.

This clonotype was picked up many times. The chain is built from TRBV20-1 and TRBJ2-7; the D gene is possibly TRBD2 (5 bases). The CDR3 covers 14 residues. Trimming took off 0 bases at V and 4 bases at J, with 13 bases between the two ends. The germline V gene has CDR1 DFQATT and CDR2 SNEGSKA (reference sequence). CDR3 coding DNA: TGCAGTGCTAGAGATCTGAGAGGGATGTACGAGCAGTACTTC. Amino acids: CSARDLRGMYEQYF.

The J gene is TRBJ2-7, the V gene TRBV27; D unresolved. Germline CDR1 MNHEY, CDR2 SMNVEV (reference sequence). CDR3 length: 14 residues. V lost 5 bases, J lost 3 bases, and 14 bases lay in between. The CDR3: CASSPRHSYYEQYF. CDR3 nucleotide sequence: TGTGCCAGCAGTCCACGGCACTCATACTACGAGCAGTACTTC.

V usage is TRBV29-1 and J usage is TRBJ2-2; TRBD1 matches at 9 bases. The CDR3 runs 13 residues. V was clipped by 4 bases and J by 4 bases; unmatched bases: 1. Germline values: CDR1 SQVTM, CDR2 ANQGSEA. CDR3 in amino acids: CSVGQGVTGELFF. The DNA of the CDR3 is TGCAGCGTTGGACAGGGGGTCACCGGGGAGCTGTTTTTT.

This clonotype was observed a few times. For the CDR3, the DNA is TGTGCCAGTAGTCGGGACAGCGCCACCTACGAGCAGTACTTC. This codes for CASSRDSATYEQYF. The chain links TRBV19 to TRBJ2-7, with 7 bases identical to TRBD1. Germline V gene sequence: CDR1 LNHDA, CDR2 SQIVND (reference sequence). The CDR3 runs to 14 residues. The ends lost 5 bases at V and 2 bases at J; junction bases unmatched: 6. Complete variable domain (other parts from reference TRBV19 and TRBJ2-7): DGGITQSPKYLFRKEGQNVTLSCEQNLNHDAMYWYRQDPGQGLRLIYYSQIVNDFQKGDIAEGYSVSREKKESFPLTVTSAQKNPTAFYLCASSRDSATYEQYFGPGTRLTVT.

A remark on this clonotype: A junction boundary mismatches the germline segment, possibly from a read error. The chain recombines TRBV3-1 with TRBJ2-7; D is unclear. From germline, CDR1 is LGHDT and CDR2 YNNKEL (reference sequence). The CDR3 length is 14 residues. CDR3: CAGSPALSSYEQYF. Here the CDR3 DNA reads TGTGCCGGCAGCCCGGCCTTAAGCTCCTACGAGCAGTACTTC.

This clonotype appeared many times. V usage is TRBV7-8 and J usage is TRBJ2-7; TRBD2 is a possible D gene (7 bases). CDR1 SGHVS and CDR2 FQNEAQ come from the germline V gene. There are 16 residues in the CDR3. V was cut by 5 bases and J by 3 bases, with 20 bases left in between. The CDR3 nucleotides read TGTGCCAGCAGCGGCTCAGCGCGGGGGCTAAACTACGAGCAGTACTTC. Translating gives CASSGSARGLNYEQYF. The full variable domain, in which reference TRBV7-8 and TRBJ2-7 provide the parts outside the CDR3, is GAGVSQSPRYKVAKRGQDVALRCDPISGHVSLFWYQQALGQGPEFLTYFQNEAQLDKSGLPSDRFFAERPEGSVSTLKIQRTQQEDSAVYLCASSGSARGLNYEQYFGPGTRLTVT.

This clonotype showed up just a few times. The gene calls are TRBV12-3 or TRBV12-4 and TRBJ2-2, with D hard to call. This CDR3 has 13 amino acids. V was trimmed by 5 bases and J by 2 bases, leaving 6 bases between them. The CDR3 spells CASSVINTGELFF. The CDR3 DNA sequence: TGTGCCAGCAGTGTTATAAACACCGGGGAGCTGTTTTTT.

The table lists this clonotype with many counts. This chain joins TRBV28 and TRBJ2-3; 7 bases map to TRBD2. The V and J ends lost 7 bases and 0 bases, in that order; junction bases with no gene match: 4. The CDR3 is made up of 14 amino acids. CDR1 is MDHEN, CDR2 SYDVKM, per germline. The CDR3 coding sequence is TGTGCCAGCACTGAAGCGGGGAGCACAGATACGCAGTATTTT. This translates into CASTEAGSTDTQYF.

A few counts support this clonotype. This chain links TRBV12-3 or TRBV12-4 with TRBJ1-6; D not certain. This CDR3 is built from 13 residues. The ends were cut back, 3 bases at V and 14 bases at J, with 14 bases in the middle. The CDR3 DNA sequence: TGTGCCAGCAGTTTTGCCGATAGAGCCACCCTCCACTTT. It yields the protein CASSFADRATLHF.

The J gene is TRBJ2-1, the V gene TRBV29-1; D may be TRBD2 (6 bases). Germline V gene sequence: CDR1 SQVTM, CDR2 ANQGSEA. This CDR3 is 11 amino acids long. Trimming removed 6 bases from V and 10 bases from J, with 13 bases in between. The CDR3 nucleotides read TGCAGCGTCCTATGGGGGGAGGAGCAGTTCTTC. Translated: CSVLWGEEQFF.